Listed here are 30 T cell receptor beta chains from one sample, sequenced in a study of OX40 agonist ivuxolimab in advanced cancers. Only in-frame clones appear in the TCRdb table, and some are missing; sequencing was by immunoSEQ multiplex PCR. The sample lists just over 80,000 clones, around 87% occurring once. The sequencing used CD4+ or CD8+ T cells sorted from blood, collected in a trial of the OX40 agonist ivuxolimab. The receptors were sampled from an adult with an advanced solid tumor such as melanoma, head and neck, liver or kidney cancer.

The chain is built from TRBV5-5 and TRBJ1-1; D unresolved. CDR1 and CDR2 from the germline V gene are SGHKS and YYEKEE (reference sequence). The CDR3 contains 15 residues. V lost 1 base to trimming and J lost 1 base, with 11 bases between them. In nucleotides, the CDR3 is TGTGCCAGCAGCTTGCTTATCACAGCGAACACTGAAGCTTTCTTT. Translated: CASSLLITANTEAFF. The entire variable domain, with the rest obtained from reference TRBV5-5 and TRBJ1-1, is as follows: DAGVTQSPTHLIKTRGQQVTLRCSPISGHKSVSWYQQVLGQGPQFIFQYYEKEERGRGNFPDRFSARQFPNYSSELNVNALLLGDSALYLCASSLLITANTEAFFGQGTRLTVV.

The V call is TRBV7-2, the J call TRBJ2-7; D might be TRBD1 or TRBD2, each matching 5 bases. CDR1 and CDR2 (germline): SGHTA, FQGNSA. Trimming left V 5 bases short and J 6 bases short, with 26 bases between. This CDR3 has 17 residues. CDR3 nucleotide sequence: TGTGCCAGCAGCGGGGGAAAGCCGGGACCCCCGGTGAGCGAGCAGTACTTC. The encoded protein is CASSGGKPGPPVSEQYF.

This clone was seen only once. The chain joins TRBV2 to TRBJ1-2; D gene uncertain. CDR1 SNHLY and CDR2 FYNNEI come from the germline V gene. The CDR3 totals 12 residues. The V gene lost 4 bases and the J gene lost 8 bases, with 11 bases spanning the gap. The CDR3 spells CASSAGRGGYTF. CDR3 nucleotide sequence: TGTGCCAGCAGTGCTGGGAGAGGCGGCTACACCTTC.

The J gene is TRBJ2-2, the V gene TRBV7-9; no clear D. The germline CDR1 and CDR2 sequences are SEHNR and FQNEAQ (reference sequence). V was clipped by 8 bases and J by 1 base, with 26 bases between them. The CDR3 consists of 19 residues. The CDR3 loop is CASHGTGNERPGNTGELFF. CDR3 nucleotide sequence: TGTGCCAGCCACGGCACTGGAAACGAGAGACCCGGGAACACCGGGGAGCTGTTTTTT.

This CDR3 is CASLPGAALEAFF. The CDR3 nucleotides are TGTGCCAGCCTCCCCGGGGCCGCGCTGGAAGCTTTCTTT. The chain joins TRBV28 to TRBJ1-1; TRBD1 might be the D (5 bases). The length of the CDR3 is 13 residues. Trimming removed 8 bases at V and 8 bases at J, with 18 bases between. Per the germline V gene, CDR1 is MDHEN and CDR2 is SYDVKM.

The rearrangement joins TRBV5-1 to TRBJ2-1, with 11 bases aligning to TRBD2. The germline V gene has CDR1 SGHRS and CDR2 YFSETQ. CDR3 length: 16 residues. J lost 8 bases, V lost 0 bases, and 7 bases had no gene match. The CDR3 protein is CASSLVRLAGGDEQFF. CDR3 nucleotide sequence: TGCGCCAGCAGCTTGGTAAGGCTAGCGGGAGGAGATGAGCAGTTCTTC.

The chain joins TRBV7-2 to TRBJ2-7; no clear D. This CDR3 comprises 14 residues. Trimming cost V 2 bases and J 0 bases, with 8 bases left between them. The V gene's germline CDR1 is SGHTA and CDR2 FQGNSA. The CDR3 spells CASSLQPNSYEQYF. CDR3 DNA sequence: TGTGCCAGCAGCTTACAACCCAACTCCTACGAGCAGTACTTC.

Note on this clone: Other DNA sequences in the same sample also yield this CDR3. The chain has TRBV11-2 and TRBJ1-1; D unclear. The CDR3 has 15 residues. Germline V gene sequence: CDR1 SGHAT, CDR2 FQNNGV. Trimming stripped 5 bases from V and 6 bases from J, with 19 bases between. Here the CDR3 reads CASSLGAGTAAEAFF. The CDR3 DNA sequence: TGTGCCAGCAGCCTAGGTGCCGGTACAGCGGCTGAAGCTTTCTTT.

The V gene is TRBV7-8, the J gene TRBJ1-5, with D perhaps matching TRBD1 (5 bases). Trimming stripped 3 bases from V and 3 bases from J, with 15 bases between. The CDR3 consists of 16 residues. Germline CDR1 is SGHVS and CDR2 is FQNEAQ. The CDR3, as DNA: TGTGCCAGCAGCTTGAACAGGAAAACGAACAATCAGCCCCAGCATTTT. It translates to CASSLNRKTNNQPQHF.

The CDR3 DNA reads TGTGCCAGTAGGTCGTTAAACAGTAACCTCTACGAGCAGTACTTC. Residues: CASRSLNSNLYEQYF. The gene calls are TRBV19 and TRBJ2-7; no clear D. Germline V CDR1 and CDR2: LNHDA, SQIVND (reference sequence). The germline V and J ends were trimmed by 6 bases and 3 bases, with 18 bases remaining between them. The CDR3 totals 15 residues.

The rearrangement joins TRBV29-1 to TRBJ1-2, with TRBD1 matching over 12 bases. The V gene's germline CDR1 is SQVTM and CDR2 ANQGSEA. CDR3 size: 14 residues. Losses at the gene ends were 8 bases for V and 4 bases for J; bases not matched to a gene: 8. The CDR3 protein is CSSRDRGRSYGYTF. The CDR3 DNA reads TGCAGCTCGAGGGACAGGGGGCGAAGCTATGGCTACACCTTC.

The V and J genes are TRBV7-9 and TRBJ2-2, with 8 bases identical to TRBD1. Trimming at V came to 1 base and at J to 1 base, leaving 2 bases not matched to a gene. The CDR3 extends over 16 amino acids. The germline CDR1 and CDR2 sequences are SEHNR and FQNEAQ (reference sequence). The CDR3 sequence is CASSLVGTGNTGELFF. In DNA form, the CDR3 reads TGTGCCAGCAGCTTAGTGGGGACAGGGAACACCGGGGAGCTGTTTTTT.

The chain has TRBV15 and TRBJ1-5; TRBD1 matches at 10 bases. CDR3 size: 15 residues. V trimming: 1 base; J trimming: 7 bases; junction bases outside the gene matches: 4. Per germline, CDR1 LNHNV and CDR2 YYDKDF (reference sequence). CDR3 nucleotides: TGTGCCACCAGCAGAGCGGGACAGGGGAACCAGCCCCAGCATTTT. Translating it yields CATSRAGQGNQPQHF.

The CDR3 loop reads CASSFQGSYGYTF. The CDR3 DNA is TGTGCCAGCAGCTTCCAAGGGTCCTATGGCTACACCTTC. The J gene is TRBJ1-2, the V gene TRBV7-2; D not certain. CDR1 is SGHTA, CDR2 FQGNSA, per germline. The CDR3 has 13 residues. Trimming pared 3 bases from V and 4 bases from J, leaving 9 bases between.

The chain employs TRBV28 and TRBJ2-7; D unresolved. This CDR3 spans 16 amino acids. Germline V gene lookup returns CDR1 MDHEN and CDR2 SYDVKM. The V end was cut by 5 bases, the J end by 1 base, with 18 bases between. The DNA of the CDR3 is TGTGCCAGCAGTCTCCACCCCCTGCGCCTTTCCTACGAGCAGTACTTC. This gives the protein CASSLHPLRLSYEQYF.

CDR3 DNA: TGTGCCAGCAGCTCAAACTCTAATATGAACACTGAAGCTTTCTTT. Translated, it gives CASSSNSNMNTEAFF. The chain is built from TRBV11-1 and TRBJ1-1; D is uncertain. Germline V CDR1 and CDR2: SGHAT, FQDESV (reference sequence). Trimming cost V 4 bases and J 0 bases, with 12 bases left between them. The CDR3 sequence is 15 residues long.

J is TRBJ2-3 and V is TRBV5-4; the match to TRBD2 covers 15 bases. Germline CDR1 SGHNT, CDR2 YYREEE (reference sequence). J was trimmed by 9 bases and V by 4 bases; bases with no gene match: 9. The CDR3 length is 16 residues. For the CDR3, the DNA is TGTGCCAGCAGCCCGCGGACTAGCGGGGGGGCGGGAACGCAGTATTTT. This codes for CASSPRTSGGAGTQYF.

The V gene is TRBV18, the J gene TRBJ2-3; no firm D call. Germline CDR1 reads KGHSH; CDR2 reads LQKENI. This CDR3 has 12 residues. Trimming cost V 4 bases and J 0 bases, with 2 bases left between them. In nucleotides, the CDR3 is TGTGCCAGCTCACGTAGCACAGATACGCAGTATTTT. Its translation: CASSRSTDTQYF. Drawing the rest from reference TRBV18 and TRBJ2-3, the complete variable domain is NAGVMQNPRHLVRRRGQEARLRCSPMKGHSHVYWYRQLPEEGLKFMVYLQKENIIDESGMPKERFSAEFPKEGPSILRIQQVVRGDSAAYFCASSRSTDTQYFGPGTRLTVL.

The chain recombines TRBV19 with TRBJ1-1, with D tentatively TRBD1 (6 bases). This CDR3 is 14 amino acids long. V dropped 8 bases and J dropped 1 base, with 14 bases sitting between them. Germline V gives CDR1 LNHDA, CDR2 SQIVND (reference sequence). CDR3 sequence reads: CASARGDKNTEAFF. CDR3 in DNA: TGTGCCAGTGCTAGGGGGGATAAGAACACTGAAGCTTTCTTT.

The chain links TRBV11-2 to TRBJ2-7; TRBD1 agrees at 7 bases. V lost 4 bases to trimming and J lost 5 bases; unmatched junction nucleotides: 11. This CDR3 region has 15 residues. Germline assignment: CDR1 SGHAT and CDR2 FQNNGV. The DNA of the CDR3 is TGTGCCAGCAGCTACCGATGGACAGGCAATCACGAGCAGTACGTC. It yields the protein CASSYRWTGNHEQYV.

The chain joins TRBV29-1 to TRBJ2-5, with no clear D. The CDR3 loop spans 10 amino acids. CDR1 is SQVTM and CDR2 is ANQGSEA in the germline V gene. V was pared by 5 bases and J by 5 bases, with 6 bases between. For the CDR3, the DNA is TGCAGCGTTTCCGAGGAGACCCAGTACTTC. Protein sequence: CSVSEETQYF.

As concerns this clone: The CDR3 end shows no conserved phenylalanine or tryptophan, and so a read error is likely. No DNA is shown, since the ends of the CDR3 on it are uncertain; the CDR3 is the one TCRdb lists. The chain's CDR3 is CASSSTSWDRVYL. The chain combines TRBV6-6 with TRBJ1-1; the table assigns TRBD1, which was not confirmed against the DNA. Germline V lookup: CDR1 MNHNY, CDR2 SVGAGI (reference sequence). Including both end residues, the CDR3 is 13 amino acids long.

This clone was found once. The chain links TRBV7-9 to TRBJ2-2; no reliable D call. The V end was cut by 5 bases, the J end by 3 bases, with 10 bases between. The CDR3 has 14 residues. Germline V lookup: CDR1 SEHNR, CDR2 FQNEAQ (reference sequence). The CDR3 protein is CASSRQSDTGELFF. The CDR3 coding sequence is TGTGCCAGCAGCCGCCAGAGTGACACCGGGGAGCTGTTTTTT.

The V gene is TRBV5-1, the J gene TRBJ1-2, with D unclear. The ends were cut back, 0 bases at V and 5 bases at J, with 8 bases in the middle. The CDR3 loop spans 13 amino acids. Germline assignment: CDR1 SGHRS and CDR2 YFSETQ. The CDR3 bases are TGCGCCAGCAGCTTGGGGTCAGCTTATGGCTACACCTTC. The encoded protein is CASSLGSAYGYTF.

This chain joins TRBV5-6 and TRBJ1-1; 7 bases align to TRBD1. The germline CDR1 and CDR2 sequences are SGHDT and YYEEEE. V lost 5 bases to trimming and J lost 0 bases; unmatched junction nucleotides: 7. This CDR3 spans 15 amino acids. In DNA, the CDR3 is TGTGCCAGCAGGCAAACAGGGGCGCTGAACACTGAAGCTTTCTTT. Amino acids: CASRQTGALNTEAFF.

V is TRBV6-4 and J is TRBJ1-4, with 9 bases that match TRBD1. Germline V gives CDR1 MRHNA, CDR2 SNTAGT. The CDR3 consists of 16 residues. V lost 7 bases, J lost 1 base, and 7 bases stayed unmatched. The CDR3 spells CASNRDRAETNEKLFF. As DNA, the CDR3 is TGTGCCAGCAACCGGGACAGGGCGGAAACTAATGAAAAACTGTTTTTT.

The chain employs TRBV28 and TRBJ1-5; possible D gene TRBD1, 5 bases. The CDR3 spans 15 residues. The germline V gene encodes CDR1 MDHEN and CDR2 SYDVKM. The germline V and J ends were trimmed by 2 bases and 5 bases, with 13 bases remaining between them. The chain's CDR3 is CASSLVTGPDQPQHF. CDR3 nucleotides: TGTGCCAGCAGTTTAGTCACAGGTCCAGATCAGCCCCAGCATTTT.

This chain uses TRBV4-1 with TRBJ1-1, with D uncertain. V lost 2 bases and J 1 base, leaving 5 bases between the germline ends. The CDR3 consists of 13 residues. Germline CDR1 reads MGHRA; CDR2 reads YSYEKL. The CDR3 spells CASSQSSNTEAFF. For the CDR3, the DNA is TGCGCCAGCAGCCAATCGTCGAACACTGAAGCTTTCTTT.

The chain carries TRBV25-1 and TRBJ1-1; 10 nucleotides match TRBD1. J gave up 7 bases and V 6 bases, and 5 bases lay outside the gene matches. The CDR3 has 13 residues. Germline values: CDR1 MGHDK, CDR2 SYGVNS. The CDR3 DNA is TGTGCCAGCAGGAATCGGACAGGGGGTGAAGCTTTCTTT. This sequence encodes CASRNRTGGEAFF.

The V gene is TRBV6-5, the J gene TRBJ1-6; D uncertain. The CDR3 extends over 14 amino acids. Trimming cost V 0 bases and J 3 bases, with 3 bases left between them. CDR1 and CDR2 (germline): MNHEY, SVGAGI. CDR3: CASSYSGYNSPLHF. DNA of the CDR3: TGTGCCAGCAGTTACTCGGGCTATAATTCACCCCTCCACTTT.